These T cell receptor beta chains were read from a single sample in a study of T cell changes during pregnancy in multiple sclerosis. Assay: immunoSEQ multiplex PCR; the TCRdb copy retains only in-frame clones and omits some. The data contain some 100,000 clones, 91% of them singletons. The sequencing used peripheral blood, collected in the second trimester of pregnancy. The source is a female donor with multiple sclerosis, enrolled in a pregnancy study. The CDR3 runs from the conserved cysteine through the conserved F or W. A D gene is named only where the DNA matches it firmly. Not all rows give a size; the values are once, few, many and, for expanded clones, a class.

J,V,size,D,DNA,CDR3
TRBJ1-5,TRBV6-6,-,-,TGTGCCAGCACCTCTGGCAATCAGCCCCAGCATTTT,CASTSGNQPQHF
TRBJ2-3,TRBV5-1,-,-,TGCGCCAGCAGCTTGGCGTCCGGCACAGATACGCAGTATTTT,CASSLASGTDTQYF
TRBJ1-4,TRBV28,-,-,TGTGCCAGCAGCCGAACTCCTCTATATGAAAAACTGTTTTTT,CASSRTPLYEKLFF
TRBJ1-5,TRBV27,-,-,TGTGCCAGCAACAAGCGGGGGGGCAATCAGCCCCAGCATTTT,CASNKRGGNQPQHF
TRBJ2-1,TRBV5-6,-,TRBD2,TGTGCCAGCAGCACACCGGGGGGAAGATCCTACAATGAGCAGTTCTTC,CASSTPGGRSYNEQFF
TRBJ2-5,TRBV6-5,-,-,TGTGCCAGCAGAGCAACCGGACTAACCGGGGAGACCCAGTACTTC,CASRATGLTGETQYF
TRBJ2-1,TRBV30,-,-,TGTGCCTGGCGGCGCGCGGGGAACTACAATGAGCAGTTCTTC,CAWRRAGNYNEQFF
TRBJ1-2,TRBV6-5,-,TRBD1,TGTGCCAGTTCCGGGACAGGGGGCTATGGCTACACCTTC,CASSGTGGYGYTF
TRBJ2-1,TRBV9,-,-,TGTGCCAGCAGCGTATATCACTATTCGGATGAGCAGTTCTTC,CASSVYHYSDEQFF
TRBJ2-1,TRBV6-5,-,TRBD2,TGTGCCAGCAGACTCACTAGCGACAATGAGCAGTTCTTC,CASRLTSDNEQFF
TRBJ1-5,TRBV18,-,TRBD1,TGTGCCAGCTCACCGTCGCAGGGGGCAGGTTATAGCAATCAGCCCCAGCATTTT,CASSPSQGAGYSNQPQHF
TRBJ2-1,TRBV7-9,-,TRBD2,TGTGCCAGCAGCTCGGACACCGTACTAGCGGGAGAACGGTTCTTC,CASSSDTVLAGERFF
TRBJ2-7,TRBV5-1,-,TRBD2,TGCGCCAGCAGCCGAACTAGCGGGGCCATCTACGAGCAGTACTTC,CASSRTSGAIYEQYF
TRBJ1-5,TRBV10-2,-,-,TGCGCCAGCAGTGAGTCGTCAGGGGCATCTCAGCCCCAGCATTTT,CASSESSGASQPQHF
TRBJ1-5,TRBV19,-,-,TGTGCCAGTAGTATTGGTTCGAGAGGGAATGAGCCCCAGCATTTT,CASSIGSRGNEPQHF
TRBJ2-1,TRBV5-4,-,TRBD2,TGTGCCAGCAGCTTGGGCCTAGCGGGAGGGCCAAAAGAGCAGTTCTTC,CASSLGLAGGPKEQFF
TRBJ2-3,TRBV29-1,-,-,TGCAGCGCGGTCCTTCGTGGAGCTCGAGATACGCAGTATTTT,CSAVLRGARDTQYF
TRBJ2-5,TRBV28,-,TRBD1,TGTGCCAGCAGTCGACGGACAGGGGAAGAGACCCAGTACTTC,CASSRRTGEETQYF
TRBJ1-5,TRBV19,-,TRBD1,TGTGCCAGTACCCATCTCCGGGACAGGGGGCCTCGGCAGCCCCAGCATTTT,CASTHLRDRGPRQPQHF
TRBJ2-5,TRBV4-2,once,TRBD2,TGTGCCAGCAGCCAAGAGCTGGCTAGCGGCCAAGAGACCCAGTACTTC,CASSQELASGQETQYF
TRBJ2-7,TRBV28,-,TRBD2,TGTGCCAGCAGTAACCTAGCGGGAGTGTCCTACGAGCAGTACTTC,CASSNLAGVSYEQYF
TRBJ1-1,TRBV5-1,-,TRBD1,TGCGCCAGCAGCTTAGGGGGCGCAAGCACTGAAGCTTTCTTT,CASSLGGASTEAFF
TRBJ1-1,TRBV6-1,-,TRBD1,TGTGCCAGCAGTGAAAGACAGGGGGACACTGAAGCTTTCTTT,CASSERQGDTEAFF
TRBJ1-4,TRBV4-1,once,-,TGCGCCAGCAGCCAAGATGCCCCGGAGGCTAATGAAAAACTGTTTTTT,CASSQDAPEANEKLFF
TRBJ1-4,TRBV6-5,few,TRBD1,TGTGCCAGCAGTCCCACACAGGGGTTCGGTGAAAAACTGTTTTTT,CASSPTQGFGEKLFF
TRBJ2-7,TRBV4-2,-,-,TGTGCCAGCAGCCAAGGAGCGGAGGCCTACGAGCAGTACTTC,CASSQGAEAYEQYF
TRBJ2-7,TRBV4-3,-,TRBD2,TGCGCCAGCAGCCAAGAGCACTACGGACTAGCGGGATCCTACGAGCAGTACTTC,CASSQEHYGLAGSYEQYF
TRBJ2-7,TRBV10-1,few,TRBD2,TGCGCCAGCGGAGGTGGGACTAGCTTCTACGAGCAGTACTTC,CASGGGTSFYEQYF
TRBJ2-7,TRBV7-2,once,TRBD2,TGTGCCAGCAGCTTAGCGGGAGGGTCCCACGAGCAGTACTTC,CASSLAGGSHEQYF
TRBJ2-7,TRBV6-5,-,TRBD1,TGTGCCAGCAGTTACTCTAACCCAACAGGGGGCAACGAGCAGTACTTC,CASSYSNPTGGNEQYF
TRBJ2-7,TRBV7-2,-,TRBD2,TGTGCCAGCAGCTTGGGACTAGCGGGTCTAAAGCAGTACTTC,CASSLGLAGLKQYF
TRBJ1-1,TRBV7-9,-,-,TGTGCCAGCAGCCAGGGGTTTCCGGACACTGAAGCTTTCTTT,CASSQGFPDTEAFF
TRBJ2-1,TRBV28,-,-,TGTGCCAGCAAAAGTCCTAGCGATTACAATGAGCAGTTCTTC,CASKSPSDYNEQFF
TRBJ2-6,TRBV4-3,-,-,TGCGCCAGCACAAAGGAGGGGTCCGGGGCCAACGTCCTGACTTTC,CASTKEGSGANVLTF
TRBJ2-1,TRBV29-1,-,-,TGCAGCGTCCAAGACAGGTCCTACAATGAGCAGTTCTTC,CSVQDRSYNEQFF
TRBJ2-7,TRBV7-2,-,TRBD2,TGTGCCAGCAGTACGACCGGGACTAGCGTTTACGAGCAGTACTTC,CASSTTGTSVYEQYF
TRBJ1-1,TRBV4-2,-,-,TGTGCCAGCAGCCAAGTGGGGAGCGACACTGAAGCTTTCTTT,CASSQVGSDTEAFF
TRBJ2-1,TRBV7-8,-,TRBD2,TGTGCCAGCAGCCCCGCGGGACTAGGGATCTACAATGAGCAGTTCTTC,CASSPAGLGIYNEQFF
TRBJ1-3,TRBV6-1,-,-,TGTGCCAGCAGTGAGCTTACACGGGACACCATATATTTT,CASSELTRDTIYF
TRBJ2-5,TRBV5-1,-,-,TGCGCCAGCAGCTTCGGAGATTTCCAAGAGACCCAGTACTTC,CASSFGDFQETQYF
TRBJ2-7,TRBV11-2,once,TRBD1,TGTGCCAGCAGCCTAGCAGGGACAGGGGCCCACGAGCAGTACTTC,CASSLAGTGAHEQYF
TRBJ1-2,TRBV28,-,TRBD1,TGTGCCAGCAGTTTACAGGGGGTTTATGGCTACACCTTC,CASSLQGVYGYTF
TRBJ1-2,TRBV28,-,-,TGTGCCAGCAGCTTGAAAGGGGCGGCGAACTATGGCTACACCTTC,CASSLKGAANYGYTF
TRBJ2-7,TRBV7-2,-,-,TGTGCCAGCAGCTCCGGGACACCTCCCTACGAGCAGTACTTC,CASSSGTPPYEQYF
TRBJ1-1,TRBV9,-,-,TGTGCCAGCAGCGTAGCCGGGGTGAACACTGAAGCTTTCTTT,CASSVAGVNTEAFF
TRBJ2-1,TRBV5-4,-,-,TGTGCCAGCAGCTTGGATTCTAGCGTTAACAATGAGCAGTTCTTC,CASSLDSSVNNEQFF
TRBJ2-1,TRBV4-3,-,-,TGCGCCAGCAGCGGATCCGTAGGATTAGCGGCATTCAATGAGCAGTTCTTC,CASSGSVGLAAFNEQFF
TRBJ2-1,TRBV4-2,once,-,TGTGCCAGCAGCCAAGATCTTCTTCAGGGTCAGTTCTTC,CASSQDLLQGQFF
TRBJ2-2,TRBV23-1,few,-,TGCGCCAGCAGTCAATCCGGTGAGCTGTTTTTT,CASSQSGELFF
TRBJ2-7,TRBV20-1,-,-,TGCAGTGCTAAGGACAGCGAGCAGTACTTC,CSAKDSEQYF
TRBJ2-2,TRBV4-1,once,TRBD1,TGCGCCAGCAGCCAAGATCCCACAGGGGCGAACACCGGGGAGCTGTTTTTT,CASSQDPTGANTGELFF
TRBJ2-7,TRBV5-4,-,-,TGTGCCAGCAGCTTCAGGGTTTCTAGCTCCTACGAGCAGTACTTC,CASSFRVSSSYEQYF
TRBJ2-7,TRBV28,-,-,TGTGCCAGCAGCGGGGGTAACTCCTACGAGCAGTACTTC,CASSGGNSYEQYF
TRBJ2-6,TRBV19,-,-,TGTGCCAGTAGTATAGTACGGGGAATCTCTGGGGCCAACGTCCTGACTTTC,CASSIVRGISGANVLTF
TRBJ1-4,TRBV27,-,TRBD1,TGTGCCAGCAGTTTCCGGGACAGGGCCGGAAAACTGTTTTTT,CASSFRDRAGKLFF
TRBJ2-3,TRBV4-1,-,TRBD1,TGCGCCAGCAGCCAAAGGGGGCGAACAGATACGCAGTATTTT,CASSQRGRTDTQYF
TRBJ1-5,TRBV30,-,TRBD1,TGTGCCTGGAGTAACCCGGACAGGGGGCTTAGGGGTCAGCCCCAGCATTTT,CAWSNPDRGLRGQPQHF
TRBJ2-7,TRBV30,-,-,TGTGCCTGGAGGGTGGCCCTGGGGGGGCGCAGGGAGCAGTACTTC,CAWRVALGGRREQYF